Shown below are 2 T cell receptor beta chains from a single sample sequenced in a study of T cells in localized non-small cell lung cancer. The method was immunoSEQ multiplex PCR; TCRdb's version includes in-frame clones alone and lacks a portion of them. In the table there are 15,000 to 25,000 clones, under 95% of which are singletons. The sample was peripheral blood, taken before any cancer treatment. These receptors all stem from a male donor older than 55 with stage I squamous cell lung carcinoma.

The chain carries TRBV5-1 and TRBJ2-5; D is possibly TRBD2 (5 bases). The CDR3 runs to 14 residues. The V and J ends lost 0 bases and 4 bases respectively, with 10 bases between them. The germline CDR1 and CDR2 sequences are SGHRS and YFSETQ. The CDR3 DNA reads TGCGCCAGCAGCTTGGGGACTTGGGGAGAGACCCAGTACTTC. Protein product: CASSLGTWGETQYF. The complete variable domain, with remaining parts taken from reference TRBV5-1 and TRBJ2-5, reads KAGVTQTPRYLIKTRGQQVTLSCSPISGHRSVSWYQQTPGQGLQFLFEYFSETQRNKGNFPGRFSGRQFSNSRSEMNVSTLELGDSALYLCASSLGTWGETQYFGPGTRLLVL.

The chain links TRBV10-3 to TRBJ1-2; 9 bases are a match to TRBD1. The CDR3 is made up of 16 amino acids. From germline, CDR1 is ENHRY and CDR2 SYGVKD. V lost 2 bases and J lost 4; bases outside the gene matches: 8. The chain's CDR3 is CAISEPRQGGSYGYTF. The CDR3 DNA follows: TGTGCCATCAGTGAGCCCCGACAGGGGGGTAGCTATGGCTACACCTTC.